This TCR beta chain was recorded in a study of CD8 T cells in ankylosing spondylitis. Study results and caveats: Reportedly, matched ankylosing spondylitis synovial fluid was significantly enriched for disease-linked clones. Previously reported in reactive arthritis synovial fluid and blood were some of the motif variants. Apparently characteristic of ankylosing spondylitis blood was a TCR beta motif (about 8 highly homologous variants).

In regard to this clonotype: Its antigen remains unidentified.

The germline V and J ends were trimmed by 6 bases and 3 bases, with 14 bases remaining between them. Germline values: CDR1 DFQATT, CDR2 SNEGSKA (reference sequence). The CDR3 sequence is 13 residues long. Via MiXCR, TCRdb re-called the 5' RACE reads, giving one row per CDR3 protein. Seen here are 200,000 to 250,000 distinct CDR3 sequences, 8% to 11% observed once, and the top ten hold 21%. The V call is TRBV20-1, the J call TRBJ1-1, with D uncertain. Specimen: blood, either unsorted or a sorted T cell fraction (not recorded which). The TCR was taken from a male donor with ankylosing spondylitis or in good health (not recorded which). The CDR3 DNA reads TGCAGTGCGAAGAGATTTTCAGACACTGAAGCTTTCTTT. Residues: CSAKRFSDTEAFF.